This record concerns one T cell receptor beta chain sequence. The target antigen is unknown. Sequenced by immunoSEQ multiplex PCR; TCRdb stores in-frame clones only, minus some. The sample contains some 92,000 clones, roughly 92% of which appear only once. CDR3 length equals 13 residues. The trim removed 6 bases at V and 6 bases at J, leaving 3 bases unmatched. Germline CDR1 is MNHNY and CDR2 is SVGAGI (reference sequence). The sample belongs to a study of graft-versus-host responses after intestinal transplantation. The sequence derives from a human donor who received an intestinal transplant. Sample: unstimulated CD4+ T cells sorted from spleen or lymph node cells, taken before intestinal transplant. J is TRBJ2-7 and V is TRBV6-6, with 12 nucleotides matching TRBD2. This CDR3 is CASRLGLAGEQYF. DNA for the CDR3: TGTGCCAGCAGACTGGGACTAGCGGGCGAGCAGTACTTC.